The source of this T cell receptor (beta chain) is a study of blood T cell repertoires in COVID-19 (dated by TCRdb to about 2020). Some background on the complete study: The collaborator samples originated in the United States, Italy and Spain and spanned the acute and convalescent phases of COVID-19. The prospective study material was composed of cDNA or gDNA derived from T cells, B-cell-depleted T cells, or PBMCs. Subjects who had been exposed to COVID-19, were actively infected with it, or had recovered from it provided the deeply sampled blood TCRbeta repertoires that made up the dataset. A freely available public database, intended as a resource for researchers studying the immune response to SARS-CoV-2, is where the repertoires were released. The samples were drawn from two sources: the first 160 participants of the ongoing ImmuneRACE study, and over 950 subjects contributed by 6 global collaborators. Sample metadata almost always included a de-identified subject ID, COVID-19 status, age in years and sex. HLA class I and class II types, where available, came from metadata supplied by the sample provider rather than from assay-based typing.

In Seattle, one collaborating source enrolled patients while the infection was active and tracked those patients longitudinally over the course of disease. Collaborating institutions collected whole blood in K2EDTA tubes following their own protocols. For TCRbeta analysis, collaborators shipped samples as frozen whole blood, isolated PBMCs, or DNA extracted from either of those sample types. About this clone: It has no known antigen specificity. Nothing much larger sits one base from this clone, and base qualities are not available.

The V and J ends are trimmed by 5 bases and 9 bases, leaving 15 bases between them. The germline V gene yields SGHDN for CDR1 and FVKESK for CDR2. Reading from cysteine to phenylalanine, the CDR3 counts 13 amino acids. Only the CDR3 region is kept as DNA, spanning 39 bases read in frame from base 1. Overall results and qualifications from the work: Clinical and demographic metadata were provided uncurated, with the amount varying by source and participant.

TCRbeta CDR3 regions were amplified from genomic DNA using the immunoSEQ Assay, a bias-controlled multiplex PCR. The paper's processing steps were these. The number of nucleated cells in each sample was estimated from the amplification of reference gene primers within the assay. To quantify the absolute abundance of each unique TCRbeta CDR3 rearrangement, sequence reads were collapsed and filtered. For each sample, productive Simpson clonality was calculated as the square root of Simpson's diversity index across productive rearrangements. As stored in TCRdb, this immuneACCESS dataset retains in-frame rearrangements with V and J assigned. A fraction of the clones does not appear; measured against another copy, unresolved V genes explain less than half of the discrepancy, and the remainder lacks a known reason. The V and J calls and clone size come from that table; D and trimming were worked out from the DNA. This sample lists around 230,000 clones; over 75% were detected once. The top ten hold approximately 5.1% of the sample.

The rearranged segments are TRBV14 and TRBJ2-3; TRBD2 might be the D gene, on 6 matching bases. The TCR originated in a man in his fifties with COVID-19, enrolled during active disease. Sequenced input: peripheral blood. CDR3 loop: CASSAQTSSTQYF. The sequence in DNA is TGTGCCAGCAGCGCCCAGACTAGTTCGACGCAGTATTTT.